The sequence of this T cell receptor (beta chain) was determined in a study of radiation and T cells in renal cell carcinoma. Across the study: Nephrectomy followed 15 Gy stereotactic body radiation by 4 weeks.

To note about this clone: Its cognate antigen is unknown.

With V trimmed by 6 bases and J by 5 bases, 5 bases remained unmatched. Per germline, CDR1 SGHAT and CDR2 FQNNGV. This CDR3 is 15 amino acids long. Clones were read by immunoSEQ multiplex PCR, and TCRdb kept only the in-frame ones, dropping some. In the table there are tens of thousands of clones, about four fifths of which are singletons. General study points: From baseline, blood top tumor clonotypes peaked at 2 weeks post-radiation.

The time point here: baseline pretreatment blood. Regarding treatment: 15 Gy SBRT to primary tumor, nephrectomy 4 weeks later. Blood was sampled at baseline, 2 weeks and 4 weeks after SBRT. The tumor was a clear cell renal cell carcinoma. The origin of this receptor is a man in his sixties with renal cell carcinoma. The chain links TRBV11-2 to TRBJ2-1; 12 bases align to TRBD2. The sequencing here drew on blood, taken from a patient whose treatment included radiotherapy and nephrectomy. Here the CDR3 reads CASRNGLAGNNEQFF. Written as DNA, the CDR3 is TGTGCCAGCAGGAACGGACTAGCGGGAAACAATGAGCAGTTCTTC.